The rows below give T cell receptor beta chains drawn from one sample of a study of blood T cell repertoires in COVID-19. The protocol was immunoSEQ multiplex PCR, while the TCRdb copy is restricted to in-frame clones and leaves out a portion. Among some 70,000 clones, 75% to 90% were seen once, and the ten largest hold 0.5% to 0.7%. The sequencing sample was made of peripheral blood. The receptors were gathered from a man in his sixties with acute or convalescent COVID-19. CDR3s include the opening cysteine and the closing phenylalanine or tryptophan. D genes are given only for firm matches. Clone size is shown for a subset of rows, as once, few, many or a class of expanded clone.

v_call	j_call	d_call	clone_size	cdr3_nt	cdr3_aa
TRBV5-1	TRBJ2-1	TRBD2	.	TGCGCCAGCAGCGAGCCCGGGACTAGCGGGAGGGAGGGTGAGCAGTTCTTC	CASSEPGTSGREGEQFF
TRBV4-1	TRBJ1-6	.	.	TGCGCCAGCAGCCAAGATCGAGGGACAAGCTCCTATAATTCACCCCTCCACTTT	CASSQDRGTSSYNSPLHF
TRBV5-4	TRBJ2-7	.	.	TGTGCCAGCAGCCAAGGGGTGGCCGAGCAGTACTTC	CASSQGVAEQYF
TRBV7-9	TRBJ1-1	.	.	TGTGCCAGCAGCTCGCCCTCAGGGATAGGTGAAGCTTTCTTT	CASSSPSGIGEAFF
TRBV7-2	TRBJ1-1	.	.	TGTGCCAGCAGCTCAGGGAGGGGATTTAACACTGAAGCTTTCTTT	CASSSGRGFNTEAFF
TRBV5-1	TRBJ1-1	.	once	TGCGCCAGCAGCTTGGAGGCGGGGCGGAACACTGAAGCTTTCTTT	CASSLEAGRNTEAFF
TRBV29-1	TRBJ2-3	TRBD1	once	TGCAGCGGAGGGACAGGCCGCACAGATACGCAGTATTTT	CSGGTGRTDTQYF
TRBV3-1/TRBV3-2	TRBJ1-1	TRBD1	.	TGTGCCAGCAGCCAAGCAGACAGGGTTCGGATGAGCACTGAAGCTTTCTTT	CASSQADRVRMSTEAFF
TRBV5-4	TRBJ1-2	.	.	TGTGCCAGCAGCGGGGGTGGTAGGGGGTTTTATGGCTACACCTTC	CASSGGGRGFYGYTF
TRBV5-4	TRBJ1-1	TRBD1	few	TGTGCCAGCAGACCGACAGGGGGCGGCACTGAAGCTTTCTTT	CASRPTGGGTEAFF
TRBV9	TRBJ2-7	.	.	TGTGCCAGCAGCGTAGGACCGAGGGCGACCTACGAGCAGTACTTC	CASSVGPRATYEQYF
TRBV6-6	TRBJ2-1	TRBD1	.	TGTGCCAGCAGTCAGGACAGGAGCTCCTACAATGAGCAGTTCTTC	CASSQDRSSYNEQFF
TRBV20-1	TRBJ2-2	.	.	TGCAGTGCTAGTAGGAACAGGAGGGTCACCGGGGAGCTGTTTTTT	CSASRNRRVTGELFF
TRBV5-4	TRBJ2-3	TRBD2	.	TGTGCCAGCAGCTTCCTAAGCGGGGGGCCTAGCACAGATACGCAGTATTTT	CASSFLSGGPSTDTQYF
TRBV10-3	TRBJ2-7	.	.	TGTGCCATCAGCAACGGGATTCTGGACGAGCAGTACTTC	CAISNGILDEQYF
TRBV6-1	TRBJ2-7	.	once	TGTGCCAGCAGTGAAAACAGTATGTCCTACGAGCAGTACTTC	CASSENSMSYEQYF
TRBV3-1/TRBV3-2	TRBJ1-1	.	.	TGTGCCAGCAGCCAGCAGGGCTCGGTAGGCACTGAAGCTTTCTTT	CASSQQGSVGTEAFF
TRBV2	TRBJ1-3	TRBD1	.	TGTGCCAGCAGTCGAGAGGGGACAGTTGGAAACACCATATATTTT	CASSREGTVGNTIYF
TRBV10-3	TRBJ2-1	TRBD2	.	TGTGCCACCACGGGAGGGGGGGCGGATTATGAGCAGTTCTTC	CATTGGGADYEQFF
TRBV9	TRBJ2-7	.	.	TGTGCCAGCAGCGTAGAAGGGGTGGGGGAGCAGTACTTC	CASSVEGVGEQYF
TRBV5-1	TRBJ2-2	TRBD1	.	TGCGCCAGCAGCTCGGACAGGGGGGTTCTTAGCACCGGGGAGCTGTTTTTT	CASSSDRGVLSTGELFF
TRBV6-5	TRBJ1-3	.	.	TGTGCCAGCACCAATGGAAACACCATATATTTT	CASTNGNTIYF
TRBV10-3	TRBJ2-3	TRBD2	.	TGTGCCATCAGTGAGTCGGACGGGAGGGGCACAGATACGCAGTATTTT	CAISESDGRGTDTQYF
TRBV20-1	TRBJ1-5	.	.	TGCAGTGCTAGTGGACTGAGTAATCAGCCCCAGCATTTT	CSASGLSNQPQHF
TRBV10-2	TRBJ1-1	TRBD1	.	TGCGCCAGCACCCTGAGACAGGGAGGCACTGAAGCTTTCTTT	CASTLRQGGTEAFF
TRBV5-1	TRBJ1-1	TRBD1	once	TGCGCCAGCAGCCCTGATTTGAACAGGGGCGGCACTGAAGCTTTCTTT	CASSPDLNRGGTEAFF
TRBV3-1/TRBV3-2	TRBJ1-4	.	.	TGTGCCAGCAGCCTCCCGGGACAACGAAATGAAAAACTGTTTTTT	CASSLPGQRNEKLFF